This record looks at one TCR beta chain sequence and its context. Its antigen is as yet unknown. The data derive from a study of T cell repertoires in cytomegalovirus infection. About the research overall: Matching HLA type, along with CMV infection, was indicated by public TCR beta signatures. Broader study findings: Clonotypes of TCR beta that were HLA-C-restricted and CMV-specific dominated the ex vivo response.

TCRdb reprocessed the reads with MiXCR, giving one entry per CDR3 protein. The sample shows fewer than 550,000 distinct CDR3 sequences, approximately 15% of them seen only once. Trimming took 1 base from V and 4 from J; bases not matched to a gene: 4. CDR1 is SGHNT and CDR2 is YYREEE in the germline V gene (reference sequence). The CDR3 totals 15 residues. J is TRBJ2-1 and V is TRBV5-4; TRBD2 agrees at 8 bases. This clonotype was obtained from a human donor in good health (CMV status not recorded). Some clones in this sample may be carry-over from other donors' samples. Sequenced sample: CD8+ T cells from PBMCs. The CDR3 region is CASSLKREMYNEQFF. Written as DNA, the CDR3 is TGTGCCAGCAGCTTGAAGCGGGAGATGTACAATGAGCAGTTCTTC.